The table lists the clone carrying this TCR beta chain with a few counts. Its antigen is unidentified. This sample was taken from a study of CD4+ T cells in melanoma. Study results and limitations: In melanoma, neoantigen-specific CD4+ T cells reportedly differed in differentiation state. CD8+ T cell, macrophage and B cell function reportedly correlated with neoantigen-specific CD4+ T cells.

In germline, CDR1 is SGDLS, CDR2 YYNGEE. The CDR3 extends over 13 amino acids. V lost 0 bases and J 4 bases, leaving 4 bases between the germline ends. Repertoires were generated with immunoSEQ multiplex PCR, while TCRdb's copy carries only in-frame clones and drops some. The table includes some 110,000 clones, roughly 90% detected once. This TCR was recovered from a human donor with melanoma. V and J are TRBV9 and TRBJ2-2, with unresolved D. Sequenced input: peripheral blood. CDR3 amino acids: CASSVDGTGELFF. DNA of the CDR3: TGTGCCAGCAGCGTAGACGGCACCGGGGAGCTGTTTTTT.